This T cell receptor (beta chain) was captured in a study of T-cell reconstitution after alpha-beta-depleted transplantation in children (dated by TCRdb to the mid-2010s). Study-wide context: Using TCR repertoire profiling, the study followed T-cell immune reconstitution in a quantitative way in children after TCRalphabeta/CD19-depleted allogeneic hematopoietic cell transplantation.

Reading from cysteine to phenylalanine, the CDR3 counts 14 amino acids. Only the CDR3 region is kept as DNA, spanning 42 bases read in frame from base 1. The germline V gene supplies CDR1 ENHRY and CDR2 SYGVKD. The trim is 8 bases for V and 5 bases for J, with a gap of 18 bases between the germline ends. With regard to this clonotype: Its antigen remains undetermined. No much larger clone exists at a distance of one base, and base qualities are not known.

To prepare the library, PCR was applied. Sequencer: Illumina HiSeq 2500. Molecular barcoding was employed in the preparation of TCR libraries, with unique molecular identifiers being used to normalize TCRbeta repertoire quantification. TCRdb passed the public sequencing reads through fastp at Q25 and MiXCR, retaining productive beta sequences. Duplicate CDR3 protein sequences are folded into a single record with the most common DNA and genes. This sample has about 610,000 distinct CDR3 sequences in its table, and about 11% of those were observed once. The top ten clones comprise roughly 4% of the sample.

This clonotype originated in a human donor who donated a stem cell graft to a child with acute myeloid leukemia. The chain is assembled from TRBV10-3 and TRBJ1-1, with no D gene named confidently. Here the sequenced sample was PBMCs from the stem cell graft donor, taken from the stem cell graft. The CDR3 here reads CAIGRGTMETEAFF. The sequenced DNA: TGTGCCATCGGTCGTGGCACCATGGAGACTGAAGCTTTCTTT.